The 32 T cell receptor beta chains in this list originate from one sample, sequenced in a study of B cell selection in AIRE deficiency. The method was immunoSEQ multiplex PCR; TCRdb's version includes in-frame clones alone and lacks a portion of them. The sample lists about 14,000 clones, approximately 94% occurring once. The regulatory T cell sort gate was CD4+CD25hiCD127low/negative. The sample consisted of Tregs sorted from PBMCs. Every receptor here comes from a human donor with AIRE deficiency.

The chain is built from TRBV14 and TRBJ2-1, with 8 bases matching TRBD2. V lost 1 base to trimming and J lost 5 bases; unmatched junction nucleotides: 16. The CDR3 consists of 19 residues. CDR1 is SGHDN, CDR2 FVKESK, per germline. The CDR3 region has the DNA TGTGCCAGCAGCCAAGCTTTTGGGCTAAGGGCGGGAGGCCACAATGAGCAGTTCTTC. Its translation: CASSQAFGLRAGGHNEQFF.

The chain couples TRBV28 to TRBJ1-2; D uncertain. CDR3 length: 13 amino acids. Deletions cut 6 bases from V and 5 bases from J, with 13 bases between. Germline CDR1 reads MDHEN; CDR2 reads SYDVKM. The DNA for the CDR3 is TGTGCCAGCAGCTTCCTCGGTGAATATGGCTACACCTTC. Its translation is CASSFLGEYGYTF.

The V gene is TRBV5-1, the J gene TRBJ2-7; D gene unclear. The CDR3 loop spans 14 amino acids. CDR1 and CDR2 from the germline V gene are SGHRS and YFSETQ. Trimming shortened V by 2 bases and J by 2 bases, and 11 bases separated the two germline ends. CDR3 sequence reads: CASSFWPDTYEQYF. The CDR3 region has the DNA TGCGCCAGCAGCTTTTGGCCAGATACCTACGAGCAGTACTTC.

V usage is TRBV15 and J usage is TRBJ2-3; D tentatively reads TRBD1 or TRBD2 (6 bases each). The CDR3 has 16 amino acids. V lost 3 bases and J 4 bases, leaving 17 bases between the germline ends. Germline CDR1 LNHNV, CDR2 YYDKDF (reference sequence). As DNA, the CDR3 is TGTGCCACCAGCAGTTTGGGGGGCGCGGTCGCAGATACGCAGTATTTT. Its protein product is CATSSLGGAVADTQYF.

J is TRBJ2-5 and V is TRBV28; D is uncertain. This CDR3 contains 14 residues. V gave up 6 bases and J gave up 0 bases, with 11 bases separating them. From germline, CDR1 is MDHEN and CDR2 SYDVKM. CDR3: CASRTSLHQETQYF. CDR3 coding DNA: TGTGCCAGCAGGACGTCGTTACACCAAGAGACCCAGTACTTC. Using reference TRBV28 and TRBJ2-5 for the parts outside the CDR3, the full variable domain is DVKVTQSSRYLVKRTGEKVFLECVQDMDHENMFWYRQDPGLGLRLIYFSYDVKMKEKGDIPEGYSVSREKKERFSLILESASTNQTSMYLCASRTSLHQETQYFGPGTRLLVL.

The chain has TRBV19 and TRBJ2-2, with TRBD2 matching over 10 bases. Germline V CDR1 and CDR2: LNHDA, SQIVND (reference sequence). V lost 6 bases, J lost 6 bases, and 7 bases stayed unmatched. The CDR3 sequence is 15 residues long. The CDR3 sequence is CASSPRLAGAGELFF. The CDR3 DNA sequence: TGTGCCAGTAGCCCCCGGCTAGCGGGAGCCGGGGAGCTGTTTTTT.

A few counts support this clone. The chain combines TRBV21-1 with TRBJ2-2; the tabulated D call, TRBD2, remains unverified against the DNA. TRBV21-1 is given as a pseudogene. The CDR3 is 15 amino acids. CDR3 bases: TGTGCCAGCAGCATAGCGGGAGGGGACACCGGGGAGCTGTTTTTT. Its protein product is CASSIAGGDTGELFF.

CDR3 loop: CASSPPDRVGYTF. As DNA, the CDR3 is TGTGCCAGCAGCCCACCGGACAGGGTTGGCTACACCTTC. The J gene is TRBJ1-2, the V gene TRBV7-2; 8 nucleotides line up with TRBD1. Germline V gene data show CDR1 as SGHTA and CDR2 as FQGNSA. The J segment lost 7 bases and the V segment lost 5 bases, leaving 6 bases of the junction unmatched. The CDR3 runs to 13 residues.

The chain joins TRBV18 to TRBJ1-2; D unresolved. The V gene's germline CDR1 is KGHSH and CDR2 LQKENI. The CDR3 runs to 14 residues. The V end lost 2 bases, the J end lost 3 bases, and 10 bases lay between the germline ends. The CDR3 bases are TGTGCCAGCTCACCAGTCGCCACTGACTATGGCTACACCTTC. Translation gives CASSPVATDYGYTF.

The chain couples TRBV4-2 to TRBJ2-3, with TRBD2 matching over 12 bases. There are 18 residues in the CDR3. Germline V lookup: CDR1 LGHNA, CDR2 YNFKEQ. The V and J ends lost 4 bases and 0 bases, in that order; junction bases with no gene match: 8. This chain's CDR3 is CASSLGLAGGLSTDTQYF. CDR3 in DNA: TGTGCCAGCAGCCTTGGGCTAGCGGGAGGGCTCAGCACAGATACGCAGTATTTT.

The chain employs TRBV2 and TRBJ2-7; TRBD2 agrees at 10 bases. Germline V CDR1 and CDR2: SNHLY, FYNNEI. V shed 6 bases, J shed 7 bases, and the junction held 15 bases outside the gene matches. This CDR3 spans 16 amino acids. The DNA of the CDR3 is TGTGCCAGCAGCCTTATTATAGCGGGAGGTTTTAGTGAGCAGTACTTC. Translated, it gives CASSLIIAGGFSEQYF.

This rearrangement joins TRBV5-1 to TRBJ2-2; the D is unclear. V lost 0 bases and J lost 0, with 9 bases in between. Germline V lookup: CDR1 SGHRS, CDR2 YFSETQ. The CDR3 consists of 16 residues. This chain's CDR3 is CASSLGLITNTGELFF. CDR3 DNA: TGCGCCAGCAGCTTGGGTCTGATAACGAACACCGGGGAGCTGTTTTTT.

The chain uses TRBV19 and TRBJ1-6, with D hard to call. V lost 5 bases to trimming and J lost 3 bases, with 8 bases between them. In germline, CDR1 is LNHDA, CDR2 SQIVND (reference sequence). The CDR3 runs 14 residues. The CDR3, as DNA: TGTGCCAGTAGTCGGGCAGACTATAATTCACCCCTCCACTTT. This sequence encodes CASSRADYNSPLHF.

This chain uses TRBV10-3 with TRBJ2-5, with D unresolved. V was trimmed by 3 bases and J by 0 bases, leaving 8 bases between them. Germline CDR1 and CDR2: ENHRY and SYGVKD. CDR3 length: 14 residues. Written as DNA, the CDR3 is TGTGCCATCAGTGAACACCTCTACCAAGAGACCCAGTACTTC. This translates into CAISEHLYQETQYF.

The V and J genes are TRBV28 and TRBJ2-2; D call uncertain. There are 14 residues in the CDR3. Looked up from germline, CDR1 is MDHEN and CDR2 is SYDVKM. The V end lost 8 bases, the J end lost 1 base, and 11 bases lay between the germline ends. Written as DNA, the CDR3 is TGTGCCAGCCGAAGACACCTGAACACCGGGGAGCTGTTTTTT. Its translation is CASRRHLNTGELFF.

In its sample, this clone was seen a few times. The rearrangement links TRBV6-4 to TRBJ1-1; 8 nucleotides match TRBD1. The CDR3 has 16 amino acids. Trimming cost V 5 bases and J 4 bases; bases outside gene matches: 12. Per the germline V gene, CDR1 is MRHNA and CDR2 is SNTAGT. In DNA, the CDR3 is TGTGCCAGCAGTTTTAGGTCCGGGACAGGAAGCACTGAAGCTTTCTTT. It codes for CASSFRSGTGSTEAFF.

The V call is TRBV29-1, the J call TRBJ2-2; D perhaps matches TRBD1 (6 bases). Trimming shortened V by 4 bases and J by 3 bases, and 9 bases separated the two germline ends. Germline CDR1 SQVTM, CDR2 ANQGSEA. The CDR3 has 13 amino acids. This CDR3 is CSVGEGDTGELFF. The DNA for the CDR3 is TGCAGCGTTGGCGAGGGGGACACCGGGGAGCTGTTTTTT.

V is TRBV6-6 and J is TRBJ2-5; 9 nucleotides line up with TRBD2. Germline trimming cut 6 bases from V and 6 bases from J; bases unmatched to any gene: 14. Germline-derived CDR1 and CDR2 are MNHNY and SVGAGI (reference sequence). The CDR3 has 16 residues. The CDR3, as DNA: TGTGCCAGCAGCTTAACCGGGACTAGCAGTACGAAGACCCAGTACTTC. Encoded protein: CASSLTGTSSTKTQYF.

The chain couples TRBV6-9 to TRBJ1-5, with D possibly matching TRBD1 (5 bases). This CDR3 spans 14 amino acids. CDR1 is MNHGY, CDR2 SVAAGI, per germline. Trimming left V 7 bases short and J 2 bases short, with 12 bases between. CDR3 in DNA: TGTGCCAGCACCCGAGTGGGGGGCAATCAGCCCCAGCATTTT. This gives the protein CASTRVGGNQPQHF.

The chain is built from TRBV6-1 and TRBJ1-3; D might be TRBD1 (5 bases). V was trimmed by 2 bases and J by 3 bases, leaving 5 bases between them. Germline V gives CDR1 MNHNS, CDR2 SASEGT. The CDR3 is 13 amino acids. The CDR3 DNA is TGTGCCAGCAGTGAACAGGGTGGAAACACCATATATTTT. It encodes CASSEQGGNTIYF.

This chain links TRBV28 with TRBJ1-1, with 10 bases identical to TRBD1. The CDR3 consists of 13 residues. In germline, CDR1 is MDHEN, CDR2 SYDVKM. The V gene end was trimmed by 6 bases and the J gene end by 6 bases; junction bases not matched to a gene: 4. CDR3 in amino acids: CASRRQGAPEAFF. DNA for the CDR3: TGTGCCAGCAGGAGACAGGGGGCCCCTGAAGCTTTCTTT.

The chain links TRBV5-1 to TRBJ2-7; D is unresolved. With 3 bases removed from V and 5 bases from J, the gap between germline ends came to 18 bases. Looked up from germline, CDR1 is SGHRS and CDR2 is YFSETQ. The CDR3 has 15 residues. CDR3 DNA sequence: TGCGCCAGCAGCTCTCAAGGGCTCTGGGCCGACGAGCAGTACTTC. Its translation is CASSSQGLWADEQYF.

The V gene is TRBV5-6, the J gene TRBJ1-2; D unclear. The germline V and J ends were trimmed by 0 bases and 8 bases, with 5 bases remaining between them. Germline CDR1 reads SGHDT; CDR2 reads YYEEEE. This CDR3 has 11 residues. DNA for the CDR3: TGTGCCAGCAGCTTGGCAGGCGGCTACACCTTC. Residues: CASSLAGGYTF.

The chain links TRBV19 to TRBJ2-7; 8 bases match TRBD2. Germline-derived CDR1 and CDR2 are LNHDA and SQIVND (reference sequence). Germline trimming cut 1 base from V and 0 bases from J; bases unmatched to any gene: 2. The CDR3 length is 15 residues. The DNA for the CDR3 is TGTGCCAGTAGTATAGGAGCGGGAGCCTCCTACGAGCAGTACTTC. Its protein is CASSIGAGASYEQYF.

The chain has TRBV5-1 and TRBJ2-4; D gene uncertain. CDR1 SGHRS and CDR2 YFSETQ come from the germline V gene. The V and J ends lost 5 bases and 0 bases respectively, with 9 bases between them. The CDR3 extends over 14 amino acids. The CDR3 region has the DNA TGCGCCAGCAGGTACGATCTAGCCAAAAACATTCAGTACTTC. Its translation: CASRYDLAKNIQYF.

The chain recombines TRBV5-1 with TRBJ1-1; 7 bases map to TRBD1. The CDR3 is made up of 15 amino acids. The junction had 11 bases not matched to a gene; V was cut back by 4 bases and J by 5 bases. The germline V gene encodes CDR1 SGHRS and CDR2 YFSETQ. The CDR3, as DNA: TGCGCCAGCAGCGCACAAAGGGGGCCGGGGACTGAAGCTTTCTTT. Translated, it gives CASSAQRGPGTEAFF.

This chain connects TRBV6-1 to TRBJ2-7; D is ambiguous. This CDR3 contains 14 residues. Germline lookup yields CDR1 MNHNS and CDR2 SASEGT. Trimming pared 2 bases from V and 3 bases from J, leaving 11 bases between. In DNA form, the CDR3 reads TGTGCCAGCAGTGAACCACCCCCCGGCTACGAGCAGTACTTC. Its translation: CASSEPPPGYEQYF.

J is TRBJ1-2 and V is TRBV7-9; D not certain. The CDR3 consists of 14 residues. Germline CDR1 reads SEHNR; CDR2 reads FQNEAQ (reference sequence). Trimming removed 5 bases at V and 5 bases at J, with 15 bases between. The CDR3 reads CASSPLGAIYGYTF. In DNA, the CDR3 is TGTGCCAGCAGCCCCTTGGGAGCAATTTATGGCTACACCTTC.

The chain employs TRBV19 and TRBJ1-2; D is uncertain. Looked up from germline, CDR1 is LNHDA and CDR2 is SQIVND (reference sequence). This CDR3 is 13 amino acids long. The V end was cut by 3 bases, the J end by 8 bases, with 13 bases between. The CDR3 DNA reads TGTGCCAGTAGTATTAGGGAGGCTGGAGGCTACACCTTC. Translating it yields CASSIREAGGYTF.

The chain's CDR3 is CATSRGTTTNEKLFF. DNA for the CDR3: TGTGCCACCAGCAGAGGGACAACAACTAATGAAAAACTGTTTTTT. The chain uses TRBV15 and TRBJ1-4; D possibly corresponds to TRBD1 (5 bases). The V gene's germline CDR1 is LNHNV and CDR2 YYDKDF (reference sequence). With 1 base removed from V and 0 bases from J, the gap between germline ends came to 6 bases. The CDR3 runs to 15 residues.

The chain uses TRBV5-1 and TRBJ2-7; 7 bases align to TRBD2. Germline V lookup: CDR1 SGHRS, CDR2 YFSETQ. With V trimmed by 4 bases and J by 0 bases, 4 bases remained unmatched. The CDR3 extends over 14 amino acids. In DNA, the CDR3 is TGCGCCAGCAGCCCAGCGGGACTCTCCTACGAGCAGTACTTC. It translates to CASSPAGLSYEQYF.

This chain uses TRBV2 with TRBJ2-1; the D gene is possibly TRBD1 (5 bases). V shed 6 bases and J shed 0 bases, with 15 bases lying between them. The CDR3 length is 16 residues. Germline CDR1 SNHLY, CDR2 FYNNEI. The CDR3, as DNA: TGTGCCAGCAGGGACACAGTCATCAGCTCCTACAATGAGCAGTTCTTC. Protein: CASRDTVISSYNEQFF.